These T cell receptor beta chains were read from a single sample in a study of CD4 and CD8 cells across lung adenocarcinoma regions. TCRdb recomputed calls from the PCR reads with MiXCR, one row per CDR3 protein. The profile shows around 20,000 distinct CDR3 sequences, roughly half of them singletons. The sequenced sample was CD8+ T cells from the center of a lung tumor. These receptors all come from a female donor with lung adenocarcinoma. The CD4 and CD8 labels of this study may be unreliable. Each CDR3 is given with its conserved first and last residue. The order of the fields is CDR3 DNA, CDR3 protein, clone size, D gene, J gene, V gene. D genes are given only for firm matches. The size of a clone is reported for some rows only, either as once, few or many, or as a class for expanded clones.

cdr3_nt: TGTGCCAGCATGGGGGGGACCGGGCCGTTCTTC
cdr3_aa: CASMGGTGPFF
clone_size: many
d_call: TRBD2
j_call: TRBJ2-1
v_call: TRBV2

cdr3_nt: TGTGCCAGCAGTGTAGCGGGGGGGTGGGCGAAAAATACGCAGTACTTT
cdr3_aa: CASSVAGGWAKNTQYF
clone_size: .
d_call: TRBD2
j_call: TRBJ2-3
v_call: TRBV6-1

cdr3_nt: TGTGCCAGCAGTTACTCCAGCGGGAGCCTCTACAATGAGCAGTTCTTC
cdr3_aa: CASSYSSGSLYNEQFF
clone_size: .
d_call: TRBD2
j_call: TRBJ2-1
v_call: TRBV6-5

cdr3_nt: TGTGCCAGCAGCTTAGCACTAGCGGGAGGGCGGTTAGAGACCCAGTACTTC
cdr3_aa: CASSLALAGGRLETQYF
clone_size: few
d_call: TRBD2
j_call: TRBJ2-5
v_call: TRBV7-8

cdr3_nt: TGTGCCAGCAGCTTAGCCGACCCCCGCTTGGACTACGAGCAGTTCTTC
cdr3_aa: CASSLADPRLDYEQFF
clone_size: .
d_call: .
j_call: TRBJ2-1
v_call: TRBV11-1

cdr3_nt: TGTGCCAGCACTACCTCTGGGGCCAACGTCCTGACTTTC
cdr3_aa: CASTTSGANVLTF
clone_size: .
d_call: .
j_call: TRBJ2-6
v_call: TRBV12-3/TRBV12-4

cdr3_nt: TGTGCCAGCAGTGAAGCGCTCGCCGGGGAGCTGTTTTTT
cdr3_aa: CASSEALAGELFF
clone_size: .
d_call: .
j_call: TRBJ2-2
v_call: TRBV6-1

cdr3_nt: TGCGCCAGCACCGGGACAGAAGGGTTCGGTGAGCAGTTCTTC
cdr3_aa: CASTGTEGFGEQFF
clone_size: .
d_call: TRBD1
j_call: TRBJ2-1
v_call: TRBV10-1

cdr3_nt: TGTGCCAGCAGCGAGTACCGGGACAGACAAACGAGGAACACTGAAGCTTTCTTT
cdr3_aa: CASSEYRDRQTRNTEAFF
clone_size: .
d_call: TRBD1
j_call: TRBJ1-1
v_call: TRBV6-4

cdr3_nt: TGTGCCAGCAGCTGGGGGGGGGCTTCGTACTTC
cdr3_aa: CASSWGGASYF
clone_size: .
d_call: .
j_call: TRBJ2-5
v_call: TRBV7-2

cdr3_nt: TGCGCCAGCAGTGCCGTCTGGAACACTGAAGCTTTCTTT
cdr3_aa: CASSAVWNTEAFF
clone_size: .
d_call: .
j_call: TRBJ1-1
v_call: TRBV10-1

cdr3_nt: TGTGCCAGCAGCCCGGAAATGAACACTGAAGCTTTCTTT
cdr3_aa: CASSPEMNTEAFF
clone_size: .
d_call: .
j_call: TRBJ1-1
v_call: TRBV7-6

cdr3_nt: TGCGCCAGCAGTGACACTAGCGGGAGGGAAGAGCAGTACTTC
cdr3_aa: CASSDTSGREEQYF
clone_size: .
d_call: TRBD2
j_call: TRBJ2-5
v_call: TRBV10-1

cdr3_nt: TGCGCCACACGGACAGGGGCCTTATCCGACGAGCAGTACTTC
cdr3_aa: CATRTGALSDEQYF
clone_size: .
d_call: TRBD1
j_call: TRBJ2-7
v_call: TRBV10-2

cdr3_nt: TGTGCCAGGGGCGTCCAAGCTGTGAGCACAGGGGAGCAGTATTTT
cdr3_aa: CARGVQAVSTGEQYF
clone_size: .
d_call: TRBD1
j_call: TRBJ2-3
v_call: TRBV6-1

cdr3_nt: TGTGCCAGCAGCCCCGACGGGTGGGCGCCCGGCTCCTACAATGAGCAGTTCTTC
cdr3_aa: CASSPDGWAPGSYNEQFF
clone_size: many
d_call: .
j_call: TRBJ2-1
v_call: TRBV7-8

cdr3_nt: TGTGCCAGCAGTTTCGCCCGAGGGAGCGAGCAGTTCTTC
cdr3_aa: CASSFARGSEQFF
clone_size: .
d_call: .
j_call: TRBJ2-1
v_call: TRBV12-3/TRBV12-4

cdr3_nt: TGCGCCAGGGGGGTGGGAGGAGAGAATATGCAGTACTTC
cdr3_aa: CARGVGGENMQYF
clone_size: .
d_call: .
j_call: TRBJ2-7
v_call: TRBV10-2

cdr3_nt: TGTGCCAGCAGTCTAGTTTCCTACGAGCAGTACTTC
cdr3_aa: CASSLVSYEQYF
clone_size: once
d_call: .
j_call: TRBJ2-7
v_call: TRBV6-1

cdr3_nt: TGTGCCAGCAGTTCACTACAGGGGGCGGGTACCGGACATGAGCAGTTCTTC
cdr3_aa: CASSSLQGAGTGHEQFF
clone_size: medium-sized
d_call: TRBD1
j_call: TRBJ2-1
v_call: TRBV6-5

cdr3_nt: TGTGCCAGCAGTGTGCGAGGGGGCGCGAACACAGATACGCAGTATTTT
cdr3_aa: CASSVRGGANTDTQYF
clone_size: .
d_call: TRBD1
j_call: TRBJ2-3
v_call: TRBV6-1

cdr3_nt: TGTGCCAGCAGGTTGCGAGCCAAAAATACGCAGTATTTC
cdr3_aa: CASRLRAKNTQYF
clone_size: .
d_call: .
j_call: TRBJ2-4
v_call: TRBV27

cdr3_nt: TGTGCCAGGCGGATTAGAGGGACAGATACTCAGTATTTT
cdr3_aa: CARRIRGTDTQYF
clone_size: .
d_call: TRBD1
j_call: TRBJ2-3
v_call: TRBV6-1

cdr3_nt: TGCGCCAGCAGCATTAGCGGGAGAAGAGATACGCAGTATTTT
cdr3_aa: CASSISGRRDTQYF
clone_size: .
d_call: TRBD2
j_call: TRBJ2-3
v_call: TRBV5-1

cdr3_nt: TGTGCCAGCAGCGTAGGACTAGCGGGAGGGCTCTCCTACGAGCAGTACTTC
cdr3_aa: CASSVGLAGGLSYEQYF
clone_size: .
d_call: TRBD2
j_call: TRBJ2-7
v_call: TRBV9

cdr3_nt: TGTGCCAGTGGGGACAGGGCTGAGACCCAGTACTTC
cdr3_aa: CASGDRAETQYF
clone_size: once
d_call: TRBD1
j_call: TRBJ2-5
v_call: TRBV19

cdr3_nt: TGTGCCAGCAGCGGTACCGGGACTAGCGGGACCGATGCGCAGTTTTTT
cdr3_aa: CASSGTGTSGTDAQFF
clone_size: .
d_call: TRBD2
j_call: TRBJ2-3
v_call: TRBV25-1

cdr3_nt: TGTGCCAGCAGTCTAGACCACCATGAGCAGTTCTTC
cdr3_aa: CASSLDHHEQFF
clone_size: .
d_call: .
j_call: TRBJ2-1
v_call: TRBV6-1

cdr3_nt: TGTGCCAGCAGCGCTCTAAAAAGAAGCTCCTACGAGCAGTACTTC
cdr3_aa: CASSALKRSSYEQYF
clone_size: .
d_call: .
j_call: TRBJ2-7
v_call: TRBV6-1

cdr3_nt: TGTGCCAGCAGTGCCCTCCCAGCGAACACTGAAGCTTTCTTT
cdr3_aa: CASSALPANTEAFF
clone_size: many
d_call: .
j_call: TRBJ1-1
v_call: TRBV6-1

cdr3_nt: TGTGCGGGGATGGGGGGCAGTGACCTAGGGACCCAGTATTTT
cdr3_aa: CAGMGGSDLGTQYF
clone_size: .
d_call: .
j_call: TRBJ2-3
v_call: TRBV10-3

cdr3_nt: TGTGCCAGCAGCCTCGCAGCGAGCTCCTACAATGAGCAGTTCTTC
cdr3_aa: CASSLAASSYNEQFF
clone_size: once
d_call: .
j_call: TRBJ2-1
v_call: TRBV7-2

cdr3_nt: TGCGCCAGCAGCCAAGTGGGGGGGCGCTACAATGAGCAGTTCTTC
cdr3_aa: CASSQVGGRYNEQFF
clone_size: many
d_call: .
j_call: TRBJ2-1
v_call: TRBV4-1

cdr3_nt: TGTGCCAGCAACGAATTTGGTTTCGAGCAGTACTTC
cdr3_aa: CASNEFGFEQYF
clone_size: once
d_call: .
j_call: TRBJ2-7
v_call: TRBV7-2

cdr3_nt: TGTGCCAGCAGTTACTCATTTTACGTGGGGTATATTTGGAATGAGCAGTTCTTC
cdr3_aa: CASSYSFYVGYIWNEQFF
clone_size: many
d_call: .
j_call: TRBJ2-1
v_call: TRBV6-5

cdr3_nt: TGTGCCAGCAGCTTAGGTAGTGGACAGCTCTGGGGAGAGACCCAGTACTTC
cdr3_aa: CASSLGSGQLWGETQYF
clone_size: .
d_call: .
j_call: TRBJ2-5
v_call: TRBV7-6

cdr3_nt: TGCGCCAGCAAGGGGCTGCGAGACCCAAACACGCAGTACTTC
cdr3_aa: CASKGLRDPNTQYF
clone_size: .
d_call: .
j_call: TRBJ2-4
v_call: TRBV10-1

cdr3_nt: TGTGCCATCAGTAGGGACGGGGGAGAGGTCCAGTACTTC
cdr3_aa: CAISRDGGEVQYF
clone_size: .
d_call: .
j_call: TRBJ2-5
v_call: TRBV10-3

cdr3_nt: TGCGCCAGCAGTGAGTCGACGGCTAGCGGAGCCCCATCCTACAATGAGCAGTTCTTC
cdr3_aa: CASSESTASGAPSYNEQFF
clone_size: medium-sized
d_call: TRBD2
j_call: TRBJ2-1
v_call: TRBV10-1

cdr3_nt: TGTGCCAGCAGCCGGGGGACAGGGCTGGAGACCCAGTACTTC
cdr3_aa: CASSRGTGLETQYF
clone_size: many
d_call: TRBD1
j_call: TRBJ2-5
v_call: TRBV7-2

cdr3_nt: TGTGCCAGCAGTTACCGTACCACAGGGAGCAATGAGCAGTTCTTC
cdr3_aa: CASSYRTTGSNEQFF
clone_size: few
d_call: .
j_call: TRBJ2-1
v_call: TRBV6-5

cdr3_nt: TGTGCCAGCAGACACCGGACCAGGTGGCCAGAGACCCAGTACTTC
cdr3_aa: CASRHRTRWPETQYF
clone_size: medium-sized
d_call: .
j_call: TRBJ2-5
v_call: TRBV7-2

cdr3_nt: TGTGCCAGCAGGAGGAGAGCGGGATCCACGGATACGCAGTACTTC
cdr3_aa: CASRRRAGSTDTQYF
clone_size: once
d_call: TRBD2
j_call: TRBJ2-7
v_call: TRBV27

cdr3_nt: TGTGCCAGCAGCCTCAACAGGGGGCACACCGGGGAGCTGTTTTTT
cdr3_aa: CASSLNRGHTGELFF
clone_size: .
d_call: TRBD1
j_call: TRBJ2-2
v_call: TRBV7-3

cdr3_nt: TGTGCCAGCAGCTTAGAAAAAAAAAGCGGGAGGGCGAGGGAGCAGTACTTC
cdr3_aa: CASSLEKKSGRAREQYF
clone_size: many
d_call: TRBD2
j_call: TRBJ2-5
v_call: TRBV11-2

cdr3_nt: TGTGCCAGCAGTCCGCCGGGACAAGGGAGTGGGGAGCAGTACTTC
cdr3_aa: CASSPPGQGSGEQYF
clone_size: .
d_call: .
j_call: TRBJ2-4
v_call: TRBV27

cdr3_nt: TGTGCCAGCAGGCACGGCGGGGACCCCACAGATACGCAGTATTTT
cdr3_aa: CASRHGGDPTDTQYF
clone_size: medium-sized
d_call: .
j_call: TRBJ2-3
v_call: TRBV6-1

cdr3_nt: TGTGCCACCCGGCGGGGACTAGCGGGTGCGAACACAGAGGCGCAGTATTTT
cdr3_aa: CATRRGLAGANTEAQYF
clone_size: few
d_call: TRBD2
j_call: TRBJ2-3
v_call: TRBV27

cdr3_nt: TGTGCCAGCAGTTACGGCGGGAGGGCCGGGGGCATTCAGTACTTC
cdr3_aa: CASSYGGRAGGIQYF
clone_size: few
d_call: TRBD2
j_call: TRBJ2-4
v_call: TRBV6-5

cdr3_nt: TGTGCCAGCTCCCCCGCGCAGCGCACGAACACCGGGGAGCTGTTTTTT
cdr3_aa: CASSPAQRTNTGELFF
clone_size: .
d_call: .
j_call: TRBJ2-2
v_call: TRBV6-1

cdr3_nt: TGTGCCAGCAGGCAGCTCGACACTCAGCCCCAGCATTTT
cdr3_aa: CASRQLDTQPQHF
clone_size: .
d_call: .
j_call: TRBJ1-5
v_call: TRBV6-1

cdr3_nt: TGCGCCAGCAGTCAATCTCACAGGCCTAATGAGCAGTTCTTC
cdr3_aa: CASSQSHRPNEQFF
clone_size: few
d_call: .
j_call: TRBJ2-1
v_call: TRBV23-1

cdr3_nt: TGCGGCACCTCGGGGGTATGCGTCAAAAATACGCAGTACTTC
cdr3_aa: CGTSGVCVKNTQYF
clone_size: .
d_call: .
j_call: TRBJ2-4
v_call: TRBV10-2

cdr3_nt: TGTGCCAGCAGGGGGCGGGGGGCCAAAGATACGCAGTACTTC
cdr3_aa: CASRGRGAKDTQYF
clone_size: .
d_call: TRBD2
j_call: TRBJ2-4
v_call: TRBV6-1

cdr3_nt: TGTGCCAGCAGCACCCAACAGGGAGAGTCGTTCTTC
cdr3_aa: CASSTQQGESFF
clone_size: once
d_call: .
j_call: TRBJ2-1
v_call: TRBV11-1

cdr3_nt: TGTGCCAGCAGCGGGGCGGGAGCGGGGCGGTGGGCCACAAATACGCAGTACTTC
cdr3_aa: CASSGAGAGRWATNTQYF
clone_size: .
d_call: TRBD2
j_call: TRBJ2-4
v_call: TRBV27

cdr3_nt: TGTGCCAGCAGTTCTAGACCTATCAATGAGCAGTTCTTC
cdr3_aa: CASSSRPINEQFF
clone_size: many
d_call: .
j_call: TRBJ2-1
v_call: TRBV12-3/TRBV12-4

cdr3_nt: TGTGCCAGCAGCGTAGTCTACACCGGGGAGCTGTTTTTT
cdr3_aa: CASSVVYTGELFF
clone_size: .
d_call: .
j_call: TRBJ2-2
v_call: TRBV9

cdr3_nt: TGTGCCAGCGGGCGGGAGTTTCCAAATGAGCAGTTCTTC
cdr3_aa: CASGREFPNEQFF
clone_size: medium-sized
d_call: TRBD2
j_call: TRBJ2-1
v_call: TRBV6-1

cdr3_nt: TGTGCCAGCAGTGCCCGCGGGACAGGGCTGTGGACCAAAAACACGCAGTATTTC
cdr3_aa: CASSARGTGLWTKNTQYF
clone_size: .
d_call: TRBD1
j_call: TRBJ2-3
v_call: TRBV12-3/TRBV12-4